This T cell receptor beta chain emerged from a study of blood T cells in healthy people across ages. The use of a sample-barcoded 5' primer and a J-beta primer mix characterized a second PCR of roughly 6 to 11 cycles. TCRdb ran MiXCR on the 5' RACE reads and lists one entry per CDR3 protein. The sample lists approximately 790,000 distinct CDR3 sequences; approximately 65% were seen once. The germline V gene encodes CDR1 MNHEY and CDR2 SMNVEV (reference sequence). The V end lost 6 bases, the J end lost 1 base, and 9 bases lay between the germline ends. This CDR3 has 13 amino acids. Caucasian, healthy and from Russia, the donors were aged between roughly 6 and 95. A minimum of 5.5 micrograms of total RNA was extracted per sample. Comment on this clonotype: Its antigen is unknown.

The study, taken as a whole, reports: Naive T cell percentage showed a strong correlation with the diversity of TCR beta. A roughly linear age-dependent decrease characterized TCR beta diversity per million T cells.

The sequence was obtained from a man aged 25-45 years in good health. The chain combines TRBV27 with TRBJ2-5; D uncertain. Sequencing was performed on blood. The CDR3 bases are TGTGCCAGCAGGCCACAAGTCCAAGAGACCCAGTACTTC. As protein: CASRPQVQETQYF.